The 26 T cell receptor beta chains reported below all come from one sample, sequenced in a study of human T cells and chemical hapten exposure. The time point was: patch test 2, 6 weeks after DPC sensitization. Treatment noted: therapeutic diphenylcyclopropenone sensitization with weekly scalp DPC. From the RACE reads, TCRdb called clonotypes with MiXCR, one entry per CDR3 protein. The repertoire holds 84,000 or so distinct CDR3 sequences, with roughly 10% as singletons. Here the sequenced sample was whole blood, taken in connection with sensitization to the hapten diphenylcyclopropenone (DPC). The receptors originated from a woman aged 30 to 39 with alopecia areata. Some clones in this sample may be carry-over from other donors' samples.

This clonotype appeared a few times. The chain combines TRBV7-9 with TRBJ2-2; D is unresolved. The germline V and J ends were trimmed by 5 bases and 1 base, with 8 bases remaining between them. The CDR3 runs 14 residues. Germline lookup yields CDR1 SEHNR and CDR2 FQNEAQ (reference sequence). CDR3 DNA sequence: TGTGCCAGCAGCGATCAGCGGAACACCGGGGAGCTGTTTTTT. Its translation: CASSDQRNTGELFF.

This clonotype was observed a few times. The chain has TRBV7-2 and TRBJ1-6; D is possibly TRBD1 (6 bases). This CDR3 spans 16 amino acids. Germline V gives CDR1 SGHTA, CDR2 FQGNSA. V was cut by 4 bases and J by 7 bases, with 17 bases left in between. The CDR3 protein is CASSSRQALENSPLHF. The CDR3 bases are TGTGCCAGCAGCTCCAGACAGGCCCTAGAGAATTCACCCCTCCACTTT.

This clonotype was detected many times. The chain combines TRBV5-1 with TRBJ1-1, with D possibly matching TRBD1 (6 bases). Trimming removed 2 bases at V and 6 bases at J, with 17 bases between. In germline, CDR1 is SGHRS, CDR2 YFSETQ. The CDR3 is made up of 15 amino acids. The CDR3, as DNA: TGCGCCAGCAGCTTCCGATCAGGGGCAAACGCTGAAGCTTTCTTT. Its translation is CASSFRSGANAEAFF.

This clonotype was detected many times. This chain joins TRBV4-1 and TRBJ1-2; maybe TRBD1 (5 bases). Germline V gives CDR1 MGHRA, CDR2 YSYEKL. With 0 bases removed from V and 8 bases from J, the gap between germline ends came to 22 bases. The CDR3 contains 17 residues. CDR3 sequence reads: CASSQDQRTTGDGGYTF. The CDR3 nucleotides read TGCGCCAGCAGCCAAGATCAGAGGACAACAGGAGATGGGGGCTACACCTTC.

The rearrangement joins TRBV7-9 to TRBJ2-2; TRBD1 matches at 7 bases. The CDR3 consists of 14 residues. The V and J ends lost 5 bases and 9 bases, in that order; junction bases with no gene match: 9. The V gene's germline CDR1 is SEHNR and CDR2 FQNEAQ (reference sequence). CDR3 protein: CASSMHRGERELFF. In DNA, the CDR3 is TGTGCCAGCAGCATGCACAGGGGCGAGAGGGAGCTGTTTTTT. Complete variable domain (other parts from reference TRBV7-9 and TRBJ2-2): DTGVSQNPRHKITKRGQNVTFRCDPISEHNRLYWYRQTLGQGPEFLTYFQNEAQLEKSRLLSDRFSAERPKGSFSTLEIQRTEQGDSAMYLCASSMHRGERELFFGEGSRLTVL.

In its sample, this clonotype was seen a few times. V gene TRBV30 combines with J gene TRBJ2-1; 8 bases match TRBD2. The CDR3 totals 17 residues. Trimming removed 0 bases from V and 0 bases from J; junction bases left unmatched: 7. Germline CDR1 is GTSNPN and CDR2 is SVGIG (reference sequence). The CDR3 region has the DNA TGTGCCTGGAGTGTAATGGGTAGCGGGACCTCCTACAATGAGCAGTTCTTC. Translating it yields CAWSVMGSGTSYNEQFF.

This clonotype was seen ten or more times. This chain connects TRBV18 to TRBJ1-6, with 7 bases that match TRBD1. This CDR3 has 16 amino acids. V was clipped by 6 bases and J by 5 bases; unmatched bases: 10. Germline V gene data show CDR1 as KGHSH and CDR2 as LQKENI. CDR3 loop: CASSPTGSLNNSPLHF. In nucleotides, the CDR3 is TGTGCCAGCTCTCCGACAGGGTCCCTCAATAATTCACCCCTCCACTTT.

This clonotype was recorded a few times. The chain uses TRBV29-1 and TRBJ2-7; 10 nucleotides agree with TRBD1. J lost 5 bases, V lost 4 bases, and 5 bases had no gene match. The CDR3 is 13 amino acids. The germline CDR1 and CDR2 sequences are SQVTM and ANQGSEA. DNA of the CDR3: TGCAGCGTTGGGGACAGGGGTAAGGACGAGCAGTACTTC. Protein sequence: CSVGDRGKDEQYF.

The table lists this clonotype with many counts. The gene calls are TRBV2 and TRBJ2-3; TRBD2 agrees at 9 bases. The CDR3 is 15 residues long. The V gene's germline CDR1 is SNHLY and CDR2 FYNNEI. Trimming cost V 4 bases and J 4 bases; bases outside gene matches: 6. CDR3 region: CASSGRGRAADTQYF. The CDR3 bases are TGTGCCAGCAGTGGACGCGGGAGGGCCGCAGATACGCAGTATTTT.

Points on this clonotype: With a much larger clone just one base away, this may be a read error. The CDR3 region is CATSPPSSTNTGELFF. Written as DNA, the CDR3 is TGTGCCACCAGCCCCCCAAGCAGCACGAACACCGGGGAGCTGTTTTTT. The gene calls are TRBV15 and TRBJ2-2; D is unresolved. The germline CDR1 and CDR2 sequences are LNHNV and YYDKDF (reference sequence). The CDR3 is 16 amino acids. The V end lost 5 bases, the J end lost 0 bases, and 13 bases lay between the germline ends.

The genes are TRBV5-4 and TRBJ2-3; 8 positions agree with TRBD2. Germline V gene data show CDR1 as SGHNT and CDR2 as YYREEE (reference sequence). The V segment lost 0 bases and the J segment 0 bases; nucleotides outside the gene matches: 3. The CDR3 spans 16 residues. CDR3 loop: CASSLVRGASTDTQYF. For the CDR3, the DNA is TGTGCCAGCAGCTTGGTGCGGGGGGCTAGCACAGATACGCAGTATTTT. The complete variable domain, with remaining parts taken from reference TRBV5-4 and TRBJ2-3, reads ETGVTQSPTHLIKTRGQQVTLRCSSQSGHNTVSWYQQALGQGPQFIFQYYREEENGRGNFPPRFSGLQFPNYSSELNVNALELDDSALYLCASSLVRGASTDTQYFGPGTRLTVL.

On this clonotype: A read error may explain this, as a much larger clone is one base away. The rearrangement joins TRBV20-1 to TRBJ2-7; D call uncertain. Trimming shortened V by 6 bases and J by 6 bases, and 15 bases separated the two germline ends. Germline V gene data show CDR1 as DFQATT and CDR2 as SNEGSKA (reference sequence). There are 12 residues in the CDR3. The CDR3 loop is CSAGQAVGEQYF. The CDR3 bases are TGCAGTGCAGGGCAGGCCGTTGGCGAGCAGTACTTC.

This clonotype was picked up many times. The chain joins TRBV29-1 to TRBJ1-1; possible D gene TRBD1, 5 bases. The V gene lost 5 bases and the J gene lost 6 bases, with 19 bases spanning the gap. This CDR3 has 14 residues. Germline values: CDR1 SQVTM, CDR2 ANQGSEA. CDR3 sequence (DNA): TGCAGCGTTAGGGGTGCCAGCGGTATAGCTGAAGCTTTCTTT. Protein: CSVRGASGIAEAFF.

This clonotype appeared many times. This sequence joins TRBV12-3 or TRBV12-4 and TRBJ2-3; D is possibly TRBD2 (5 bases). V lost 1 base, J lost 2 bases, and 13 bases lay in between. This CDR3 spans 16 amino acids. The DNA of the CDR3 is TGTGCCAGCAGTTTAGGTGTGAACGGGGTCACAGATACGCAGTATTTT. Amino acid sequence: CASSLGVNGVTDTQYF.

The table lists this clonotype with many counts. The chain employs TRBV5-5 and TRBJ2-5; 8 bases are shared with TRBD1. Germline CDR1 and CDR2: SGHKS and YYEKEE (reference sequence). This CDR3 region has 15 residues. The ends lost 6 bases at V and 2 bases at J; junction bases unmatched: 9. The CDR3 coding sequence is TGTGCCAGCATTGGACAGGGTCTTTATCAAGAGACCCAGTACTTC. Translating it yields CASIGQGLYQETQYF.

With respect to this clonotype: At one end the junction does not follow the germline gene, possibly because of a read error. CDR3 nucleotide sequence: TGTGCCAGCAGTGAAGCGGTGAGGGGCCCGTCTCTCTATGGCCACACCTTC. This codes for CASSEAVRGPSLYGHTF. This chain links TRBV2 with TRBJ1-2, with TRBD1 as a possible D gene (5 bases). Germline loops: CDR1 SNHLY, CDR2 FYNNEI. The CDR3 is 17 residues long.

This clonotype was seen repeatedly, ten times or more. The V call is TRBV12-3 or TRBV12-4, the J call TRBJ2-1; TRBD1 matches 11 bases. The length of the CDR3 is 15 residues. J was trimmed by 7 bases and V by 5 bases; bases with no gene match: 7. CDR3 DNA sequence: TGTGCCAGCAGTCAGCGGGACAGGGGGTTTAATGAGCAGTTCTTC. Protein product: CASSQRDRGFNEQFF.

This clonotype appeared many times. This chain links TRBV24-1 with TRBJ2-3; 7 bases line up with TRBD1. In germline, CDR1 is KGHDR, CDR2 SFDVKD. The CDR3 runs to 16 residues. With 10 bases clipped from V and 2 bases from J, the junction kept 14 bases outside the gene matches. The CDR3 loop is CATSPPWQGDTDTQYF. The CDR3 region has the DNA TGTGCCACAAGCCCCCCCTGGCAGGGGGACACAGATACGCAGTATTTT.

The J gene is TRBJ1-1, the V gene TRBV9; 9 bases map to TRBD1. The junction had 4 bases not matched to a gene; V was cut back by 1 base and J by 6 bases. Germline V gives CDR1 SGDLS, CDR2 YYNGEE. CDR3 length equals 14 residues. CDR3 loop: CASSVPGQGAEAFF. As DNA, the CDR3 is TGTGCCAGCAGCGTACCGGGACAGGGTGCTGAAGCTTTCTTT.

This clonotype was observed at least ten times. The CDR3 sequence: CAWSDLVDREQYF. The CDR3 coding sequence is TGTGCCTGGAGTGATCTAGTCGATCGCGAGCAGTACTTC. The chain recombines TRBV30 with TRBJ2-7; the D is unclear. Germline CDR1 is GTSNPN and CDR2 is SVGIG (reference sequence). V gave up 1 base and J gave up 6 bases, with 13 bases separating them. The CDR3 length is 13 residues.

This clonotype has more than one count but fewer than ten. The V call is TRBV27, the J call TRBJ2-7, with 8 positions matching TRBD1. Unmatched junction bases numbered 6, after V lost 6 bases and J lost 2 bases. CDR1 is MNHEY and CDR2 is SMNVEV in the germline V gene (reference sequence). The CDR3 loop spans 14 amino acids. The DNA for the CDR3 is TGTGCCAGCAGGCCGGGACAGGAAGCCTACGAGCAGTACTTC. As protein: CASRPGQEAYEQYF.

This clonotype was counted at least ten times. The rearrangement joins TRBV20-1 to TRBJ2-2, with TRBD2 matching 7 bases. Germline assignment: CDR1 DFQATT and CDR2 SNEGSKA (reference sequence). Trimming cost V 3 bases and J 6 bases; bases outside gene matches: 10. The CDR3 runs 15 residues. The CDR3 loop reads CSASKREGLAGELFF. The CDR3 DNA sequence: TGCAGTGCTAGCAAGCGGGAAGGTTTGGCCGGGGAGCTGTTTTTT.

This clonotype was detected only a few times. The rearrangement uses TRBV9 and TRBJ1-2; no reliable D call. Trimming took off 0 bases at V and 0 bases at J, with 6 bases between the two ends. Germline loops: CDR1 SGDLS, CDR2 YYNGEE. The CDR3 has 14 amino acids. The CDR3 is CASSVGGANYGYTF. CDR3 coding DNA: TGTGCCAGCAGCGTAGGGGGAGCTAACTATGGCTACACCTTC. Looking up the rest from reference TRBV9 and TRBJ1-2 gives the full variable domain: DSGVTQTPKHLITATGQRVTLRCSPRSGDLSVYWYQQSLDQGLQFLIQYYNGEERAKGNILERFSAQQFPDLHSELNLSSLELGDSALYFCASSVGGANYGYTFGSGTRLTVV.

This clonotype appeared many times. The V call is TRBV9, the J call TRBJ1-1; D uncertain. V was clipped by 4 bases and J by 3 bases, with 10 bases between them. Germline-derived CDR1 and CDR2 are SGDLS and YYNGEE. This CDR3 has 13 residues. Written as DNA, the CDR3 is TGTGCCAGCAGCCCCCGTTCGGACACTGAAGCTTTCTTT. Its translation is CASSPRSDTEAFF.

This clonotype was counted a few times. The rearrangement uses TRBV28 and TRBJ2-2; the D is unclear. Trimming took 2 bases from V and 2 from J, leaving 18 bases between them. The V gene's germline CDR1 is MDHEN and CDR2 SYDVKM. This CDR3 spans 18 amino acids. CDR3 sequence (DNA): TGTGCCAGCAGTTTAAACCCCCGTGGGAATACAAACACCGGGGAGCTGTTTTTT. Protein product: CASSLNPRGNTNTGELFF.

This clonotype came up many times. The rearrangement uses TRBV5-1 and TRBJ1-6, with TRBD1 matching over 8 bases. The CDR3 is made up of 15 amino acids. Germline loops: CDR1 SGHRS, CDR2 YFSETQ. V shed 5 bases, J shed 8 bases, and the junction held 9 bases outside the gene matches. The DNA of the CDR3 is TGCGCCAGCAGTGAAGGCGGGACAGGCGATTCACCCCTCCACTTT. Translating gives CASSEGGTGDSPLHF.